The rows below give T cell receptor beta chains drawn from one sample of a study of blood T cell repertoires in COVID-19. Here immunoSEQ multiplex PCR was the method, and the copy in TCRdb shows in-frame clones only, minus some. This table holds roughly 90,000 clones, 75% to 90% found once. Sequenced sample: peripheral blood. These receptors were taken from a woman between 65 and 79 years old with acute or convalescent COVID-19. CDR3s include the opening cysteine and the closing phenylalanine or tryptophan. D genes are given only for firm matches. Some rows have no size entry. The others give once, few or many, or a class for an expanded clone.

clone_size	j_call	d_call	v_call	cdr3_nt	cdr3_aa
NA	TRBJ2-7	NA	TRBV21-1	TGTGCCAGCAGCAAAGCGCCCATTTGCCAGGGGGGCCACGAGCAGTACTTC	CASSKAPICQGGHEQYF
NA	TRBJ1-6	TRBD1	TRBV5-4	TGTGCCAGCAGCACCCCGACAGGGGATAATTCACCCCTCCACTTT	CASSTPTGDNSPLHF
NA	TRBJ1-4	NA	TRBV19	TGTGCCAGTAGTCCGACAGGCACAGCAACTAATGAAAAACTGTTTTTT	CASSPTGTATNEKLFF
NA	TRBJ1-5	NA	TRBV6-1	TGTGCCAGCAGTGAAGAGGGGTTGGGCAATCAGCCCCAGCATTTT	CASSEEGLGNQPQHF
NA	TRBJ2-2	TRBD1	TRBV7-2	TGTGCCAGCGTTTCCGGGACAGCCACCGGGGAGCTGTTTTTT	CASVSGTATGELFF
NA	TRBJ2-5	TRBD2	TRBV11-2	TGTGCCAGCACCCCTAGCGGGAGAAGGGGTGGGTCCCAGTACTTC	CASTPSGRRGGSQYF
NA	TRBJ2-1	TRBD2	TRBV5-6	TGTGCCAGCAGCTTACCCGGGACTAGCTTCTACAATGAGCAGTTCTTC	CASSLPGTSFYNEQFF
NA	TRBJ2-3	NA	TRBV30	TGTGCCTGGAGAAAGGGGCGTTCATATACGCAGTATTTT	CAWRKGRSYTQYF
NA	TRBJ1-4	NA	TRBV7-8	TGTGCCAGCAGCTTAGTTCGACAGATTAATGAAAAACTGTTTTTT	CASSLVRQINEKLFF
NA	TRBJ1-1	NA	TRBV2	TGTGCCACCGATGAGGACGGGGGGCCGGCTGAAGCTTTCTTT	CATDEDGGPAEAFF
NA	TRBJ1-1	NA	TRBV6-1	TGTGCCAGCAGTGAAGACGGAATGTGGGGGCTGAACACTGAAGCTTTCTTT	CASSEDGMWGLNTEAFF
NA	TRBJ1-3	NA	TRBV5-6	TGTGCCAGCAGCTCCCAGCAGGCTTATTCTTGGGGAAACACCATATATTTT	CASSSQQAYSWGNTIYF
many	TRBJ2-7	NA	TRBV6-5	TGTGCCAGCAGTCATAGACTATCCCCCTACGAGCAGTACTTC	CASSHRLSPYEQYF
NA	TRBJ2-2	TRBD2	TRBV5-4	TGTGCCAGCAGCCCCGGACTAGCGGGTAACACCGGGGAGCTGTTTTTT	CASSPGLAGNTGELFF
few	TRBJ2-3	TRBD2	TRBV7-2	TGTGCCAGCACCTTAGCGGGAGCAACAGATACGCAGTATTTT	CASTLAGATDTQYF
once	TRBJ2-2	NA	TRBV5-1	TGCGCCAGCAGTCCCGGGACAATCGCCGGGGAGCTGTTTTTT	CASSPGTIAGELFF
once	TRBJ1-6	NA	TRBV10-3	TGTGCCACCCGGGACACCTATAATTCACCCCTCCACTTT	CATRDTYNSPLHF
NA	TRBJ2-1	NA	TRBV5-1	TGCGCCAGCAGCTTGGTACGGGACAATGAGCAGTTCTTC	CASSLVRDNEQFF
NA	TRBJ2-7	NA	TRBV19	TGTGCCAGTAGTATAAATTTAGTTGGGAGTAGTCGCGACGAGCAGTACTTC	CASSINLVGSSRDEQYF
NA	TRBJ1-2	NA	TRBV7-9	TGTGCCAGCAGCTTACAGGCTGGCTACACCTTC	CASSLQAGYTF